One and the same sample provided the 19 T cell receptor beta chains below, sequenced in a study of blood T cell repertoires in COVID-19. Clones were read by immunoSEQ multiplex PCR, and TCRdb kept only the in-frame ones, dropping some. The sample carries a few hundred thousand clones, 75% to 90% recorded once. What was sequenced was PBMCs or T cells enriched from blood (not recorded which). These receptors were collected from a woman aged 30 to 39 who had recovered from COVID-19.

V and J are TRBV14 and TRBJ1-5; the D is unclear. This CDR3 region has 15 residues. Trimming took 1 base from V and 0 from J, leaving 7 bases between them. CDR1 and CDR2 from the germline V gene are SGHDN and FVKESK. Written as DNA, the CDR3 is TGTGCCAGCAGCCAAGGCGGATATAGCAATCAGCCCCAGCATTTT. This translates into CASSQGGYSNQPQHF.

The V gene is TRBV4-1, the J gene TRBJ1-1, with no clear D. Trimming left V 0 bases short and J 5 bases short, with 10 bases between. Germline CDR1 MGHRA, CDR2 YSYEKL. This CDR3 has 14 amino acids. The CDR3 coding sequence is TGCGCCAGCAGCCAAGATTCCGGGGTTACTGAAGCTTTCTTT. It specifies CASSQDSGVTEAFF.

This clone was picked up a small number of times. The genes are TRBV9 and TRBJ2-1, with 9 bases aligning to TRBD1. The CDR3 spans 14 residues. V trimming: 4 bases; J trimming: 7 bases; junction bases outside the gene matches: 6. CDR1 is SGDLS, CDR2 YYNGEE, per germline. CDR3 sequence reads: CASSPYRGQNEQFF. The CDR3 coding sequence is TGTGCCAGCAGCCCTTACAGGGGGCAGAATGAGCAGTTCTTC.

The V and J genes are TRBV18 and TRBJ2-7; possible D gene TRBD2, 6 bases. The CDR3 consists of 15 residues. V dropped 6 bases and J dropped 5 bases, with 20 bases sitting between them. CDR1 and CDR2 from the germline V gene are KGHSH and LQKENI. This CDR3 is CASSLTGREADEQYF. Here the CDR3 DNA reads TGTGCCAGCTCCTTAACAGGCAGGGAGGCCGACGAGCAGTACTTC. Full variable domain (rest looked up from reference TRBV18 and TRBJ2-7): NAGVMQNPRHLVRRRGQEARLRCSPMKGHSHVYWYRQLPEEGLKFMVYLQKENIIDESGMPKERFSAEFPKEGPSILRIQQVVRGDSAAYFCASSLTGREADEQYFGPGTRLTVT.

The rearrangement joins TRBV7-8 to TRBJ1-1; D is possibly TRBD1 (6 bases). The CDR3 is 15 amino acids. The V gene's germline CDR1 is SGHVS and CDR2 FQNEAQ. V lost 7 bases and J lost 1, with 16 bases in between. CDR3 coding DNA: TGTGCCAGCACCCCGGGGGGGCAGGGGAACACTGAAGCTTTCTTT. Its protein is CASTPGGQGNTEAFF.

The chain has TRBV18 and TRBJ2-7; TRBD1 agrees at 12 bases. Germline CDR1 is KGHSH and CDR2 is LQKENI. The CDR3 is 16 residues long. Unmatched junction bases numbered 10, after V lost 3 bases and J lost 7 bases. The CDR3 reads CASSPGTGGFGVEQYF. Here the CDR3 DNA reads TGTGCCAGCTCACCGGGGACAGGGGGCTTTGGGGTGGAGCAGTACTTC.

The chain uses TRBV29-1 and TRBJ2-1; D uncertain. Germline assignment: CDR1 SQVTM and CDR2 ANQGSEA. The CDR3 runs 11 residues. Trimming left V 4 bases short and J 4 bases short, with 5 bases between. CDR3 loop: CSVVGYNEQFF. CDR3 sequence (DNA): TGCAGCGTTGTCGGGTACAATGAGCAGTTCTTC.

The chain couples TRBV6-5 to TRBJ2-1, with 11 bases matching TRBD2. The CDR3 is 14 amino acids. In germline, CDR1 is MNHEY, CDR2 SVGAGI. V trimming: 7 bases; J trimming: 8 bases; junction bases outside the gene matches: 7. Here the CDR3 DNA reads TGTGCCAGCACTCTCCTAGCGGGAGGCGATGAGCAGTTCTTC. Protein: CASTLLAGGDEQFF.

This chain joins TRBV19 and TRBJ2-7; D perhaps matches TRBD2 (6 bases). Germline lookup yields CDR1 LNHDA and CDR2 SQIVND (reference sequence). Trimming shortened V by 4 bases and J by 2 bases, and 12 bases separated the two germline ends. The CDR3 totals 14 residues. DNA of the CDR3: TGTGCCAGTAGTAAAGAGCGGGCGACCTACGAGCAGTACTTC. It is translated as CASSKERATYEQYF. The complete variable domain, with remaining parts taken from reference TRBV19 and TRBJ2-7, reads DGGITQSPKYLFRKEGQNVTLSCEQNLNHDAMYWYRQDPGQGLRLIYYSQIVNDFQKGDIAEGYSVSREKKESFPLTVTSAQKNPTAFYLCASSKERATYEQYFGPGTRLTVT.

The chain combines TRBV5-4 with TRBJ2-3; 8 bases line up with TRBD2. The junction had 15 bases not matched to a gene; V was cut back by 5 bases and J by 4 bases. The germline V gene has CDR1 SGHNT and CDR2 YYREEE (reference sequence). The CDR3 has 17 residues. The CDR3 DNA is TGTGCCAGCAGATCCGGGACTAGTATCATTGGGGCAGATACGCAGTATTTT. Amino acids: CASRSGTSIIGADTQYF. The full variable domain, in which reference TRBV5-4 and TRBJ2-3 provide the parts outside the CDR3, is ETGVTQSPTHLIKTRGQQVTLRCSSQSGHNTVSWYQQALGQGPQFIFQYYREEENGRGNFPPRFSGLQFPNYSSELNVNALELDDSALYLCASRSGTSIIGADTQYFGPGTRLTVL.

This clone was found a few times. The chain couples TRBV19 to TRBJ1-1; no reliable D call. The germline gives CDR1 LNHDA, CDR2 SQIVND (reference sequence). The CDR3 is 15 amino acids. The V and J ends lost 3 bases and 1 base respectively, with 12 bases between them. The CDR3 here is CASSMFSSANTEAFF. The CDR3 bases are TGTGCCAGTAGTATGTTTAGCTCGGCGAACACTGAAGCTTTCTTT.

The V gene is TRBV9, the J gene TRBJ2-7; 7 bases map to TRBD1. Germline V gives CDR1 SGDLS, CDR2 YYNGEE. Trimming removed 4 bases from V and 4 bases from J; junction bases left unmatched: 11. The CDR3 contains 15 residues. CDR3 protein: CASSPHRQGEYEQYF. Written as DNA, the CDR3 is TGTGCCAGCAGCCCTCACCGACAGGGAGAGTACGAGCAGTACTTC.

This chain joins TRBV5-6 and TRBJ1-1; D may be TRBD1 (6 bases). This CDR3 is built from 15 residues. Trimming took off 4 bases at V and 1 base at J, with 14 bases between the two ends. From germline, CDR1 is SGHDT and CDR2 YYEEEE. The CDR3 bases are TGTGCCAGCAGCGTACAGGGTTTACCGAACACTGAAGCTTTCTTT. This translates into CASSVQGLPNTEAFF.

The rearrangement links TRBV7-6 to TRBJ1-5, with D tentatively TRBD1 (6 bases). V lost 5 bases to trimming and J lost 6 bases, with 17 bases between them. There are 15 residues in the CDR3. Germline V gene lookup returns CDR1 SGHVS and CDR2 FNYEAQ. The CDR3 DNA reads TGTGCCAGCAGCCCGAGAGCAGGGGATATTCAGCCCCAGCATTTT. It specifies CASSPRAGDIQPQHF.

This clone occurred once. The J gene is TRBJ1-1, the V gene TRBV30; D is undetermined. Germline V gene data show CDR1 as GTSNPN and CDR2 as SVGIG (reference sequence). The CDR3 is made up of 12 amino acids. Trimming took 5 bases from V and 1 from J, leaving 8 bases between them. CDR3 bases: TGTGCCTGGCTCCGGTGGAACACTGAAGCTTTCTTT. It codes for CAWLRWNTEAFF.

This clone occurred a few times. The chain links TRBV5-1 to TRBJ1-6; no definite D call. Deletions cut 0 bases from V and 7 bases from J, with 11 bases between. Germline lookup yields CDR1 SGHRS and CDR2 YFSETQ. CDR3 length: 15 residues. The CDR3 region has the DNA TGCGCCAGCAGCTTGGAGGGCGGGAGGAATTCACCCCTCCACTTT. Protein: CASSLEGGRNSPLHF.

This sequence joins TRBV29-1 and TRBJ1-3, with D hard to call. Trimming pared 5 bases from V and 4 bases from J, leaving 15 bases between. The CDR3 is made up of 14 amino acids. Per the germline V gene, CDR1 is SQVTM and CDR2 is ANQGSEA. The CDR3 nucleotides are TGCAGCGTTAGGGCCGGGTCGGGAGGAAACACCATATATTTT. Residues: CSVRAGSGGNTIYF.

The chain has TRBV2 and TRBJ1-4; D uncertain. V shed 5 bases and J shed 7 bases, with 11 bases lying between them. CDR1 is SNHLY and CDR2 is FYNNEI in the germline V gene. The CDR3 length is 13 residues. The CDR3 bases are TGTGCCAGCAGTTCCGGGAAAGGTGAAAAACTGTTTTTT. Translated: CASSSGKGEKLFF.

This chain uses TRBV5-1 with TRBJ2-5, with 7 bases matching TRBD1. This CDR3 region has 15 residues. Unmatched junction bases numbered 7, after V lost 1 base and J lost 4 bases. Per germline, CDR1 SGHRS and CDR2 YFSETQ. The CDR3 nucleotides read TGCGCCAGCAGCTTGAAAGTACAGGGGTTAGAGACCCAGTACTTC. This codes for CASSLKVQGLETQYF.